The entry below gives a single T cell receptor beta chain sequence along with its context. The target antigen is unknown. Assay used: immunoSEQ multiplex PCR; TCRdb lists only in-frame clones, some missing. This sample has 440,000 or so clones; around 92% occur once, and the top ten carry over 1.5%. This CDR3 has 21 residues. The germline V gene has CDR1 KGHSH and CDR2 LQKENI. V was pared by 2 bases and J by 5 bases, with 23 bases of the junction left unmatched. Treatment here: some 20 received Ad26.COV2.S at low or high dose, single or two shots; 5 received placebo; per-sample allocation not given. Specimens were obtained on day 63 following the first vaccine or placebo injection. This sample was taken from a study of Ad26.COV2.S vaccination and SARS-CoV-2 variants. Study results and caveats: Reportedly, spike-specific CD8+ and CD4+ T cell responses achieved substantial breadth once vaccination had taken place. Possibly, TCR breadth and depth analyses underestimated total T cell responses. Among vaccine recipients, spike-specific TCR breadth exceeded that of placebo recipients.

The TCR sequence derives from a person aged 18 to 65 who received the Ad26.COV2.S COVID-19 vaccine or a placebo. This chain uses TRBV18 with TRBJ2-5; 10 positions agree with TRBD1. The sequences come from peripheral blood, collected in a trial of Ad26.COV2.S vaccine versus placebo. The CDR3 bases are TGTGCCAGCTCACCAAGCCTCGGAACTCAGCGACAGGGGGCAGACGGGGAGACCCAGTACTTC. Its translation: CASSPSLGTQRQGADGETQYF. Supplemented by reference TRBV18 and TRBJ2-5, the full variable domain reads NAGVMQNPRHLVRRRGQEARLRCSPMKGHSHVYWYRQLPEEGLKFMVYLQKENIIDESGMPKERFSAEFPKEGPSILRIQQVVRGDSAAYFCASSPSLGTQRQGADGETQYFGPGTRLLVL.